The 28 T cell receptor beta chains below come from one sample, sequenced in a study of PD-L1 blockade in urothelial cancer. Produced via immunoSEQ multiplex PCR; TCRdb's table is partial and in-frame only. In the table there are under 130,000 clones, roughly 84% of which are singletons. Sequencing was performed on PBMCs, taken around atezolizumab (anti-PD-L1) treatment. These receptors all stem from a man in his fifties or sixties with urothelial cancer.

The V gene is TRBV28, the J gene TRBJ1-1; D ambiguous. Trimming shortened V by 5 bases and J by 3 bases, and 13 bases separated the two germline ends. The CDR3 has 14 residues. The germline CDR1 and CDR2 sequences are MDHEN and SYDVKM. CDR3 amino acids: CASSNPGGHTEAFF. The CDR3 DNA reads TGTGCCAGCAGTAATCCGGGAGGCCACACTGAAGCTTTCTTT. Using reference TRBV28 and TRBJ1-1 for the parts outside the CDR3, the full variable domain is DVKVTQSSRYLVKRTGEKVFLECVQDMDHENMFWYRQDPGLGLRLIYFSYDVKMKEKGDIPEGYSVSREKKERFSLILESASTNQTSMYLCASSNPGGHTEAFFGQGTRLTVV.

The chain uses TRBV5-5 and TRBJ2-7; D is possibly TRBD1 (6 bases). This CDR3 is built from 15 residues. Germline V gives CDR1 SGHKS, CDR2 YYEKEE (reference sequence). The V end was cut by 1 base, the J end by 0 bases, with 11 bases between. CDR3 region: CASSLWAGVSYEQYF. The CDR3 DNA sequence: TGTGCCAGCAGCTTGTGGGCAGGGGTCTCCTACGAGCAGTACTTC.

The chain is built from TRBV19 and TRBJ2-1, with 13 bases matching TRBD2. CDR1 is LNHDA and CDR2 is SQIVND in the germline V gene (reference sequence). V lost 5 bases and J lost 7; bases outside the gene matches: 8. This CDR3 contains 16 residues. The CDR3 nucleotides read TGTGCCAGTAGTCGGACTAGCGGGAGCCTTTTGAATGAGCAGTTCTTC. This encodes CASSRTSGSLLNEQFF.

This clone has only a few counts. One junction end disagrees with the germline gene, perhaps due to a read error. The genes are TRBV2 and TRBJ1-6, with 8 bases aligning to TRBD1. Germline CDR1 SNHLY, CDR2 FYNNEI. This CDR3 contains 18 residues. CDR3 coding DNA: TGTGCCAGCAGGGATCCGGGACAGGCGAACACCTACAATTCACCCCTCCACTTT. Residues: CASRDPGQANTYNSPLHF.

V gene TRBV5-1 combines with J gene TRBJ2-7; 12 bases are a match to TRBD1. The CDR3 contains 16 residues. V was clipped by 4 bases and J by 5 bases; unmatched bases: 10. Germline V gives CDR1 SGHRS, CDR2 YFSETQ. The CDR3 DNA reads TGCGCCAGCAGCGCCAACTGGGGACAGGGGGCCGACGAGCAGTACTTC. Translated, it gives CASSANWGQGADEQYF.

This chain joins TRBV6-1 and TRBJ2-3; 13 bases line up with TRBD2. The V gene's germline CDR1 is MNHNS and CDR2 SASEGT. There are 14 residues in the CDR3. The V and J ends lost 11 bases and 4 bases, in that order; junction bases with no gene match: 6. In nucleotides, the CDR3 is TGTGCCGGTACTAGCGGGAGGGCCCCAGATACGCAGTATTTT. It specifies CAGTSGRAPDTQYF.

V is TRBV2 and J is TRBJ1-2; 7 nucleotides line up with TRBD1. V lost 11 bases, J lost 0 bases, and 9 bases stayed unmatched. The CDR3 is 14 residues long. Germline V gene data show CDR1 as SNHLY and CDR2 as FYNNEI. CDR3 sequence: CARSLGTANYGYTF. The CDR3, as DNA: TGTGCCCGATCCCTAGGGACAGCTAACTATGGCTACACCTTC.

This sequence joins TRBV19 and TRBJ1-2; D uncertain. V was shortened by 7 bases and J by 8 bases, with 17 bases between the two germline ends. Germline V gene data show CDR1 as LNHDA and CDR2 as SQIVND (reference sequence). This CDR3 is built from 13 residues. The CDR3 DNA reads as TGTGCCAGTAATTCAGGTGGGCCGTTCGGCTACACCTTC. Amino acids: CASNSGGPFGYTF.

J is TRBJ2-7 and V is TRBV5-1; possibly TRBD2 for D (6 bases). Trimming left V 4 bases short and J 2 bases short, with 13 bases between. The CDR3 totals 14 residues. Germline V gene sequence: CDR1 SGHRS, CDR2 YFSETQ. CDR3 loop: CASSPGEHTYEQYF. The DNA of the CDR3 is TGCGCCAGCAGCCCGGGGGAACACACCTACGAGCAGTACTTC.

The rearrangement uses TRBV15 and TRBJ2-6; TRBD2 agrees at 13 bases. The CDR3 consists of 22 residues. Germline loops: CDR1 LNHNV, CDR2 YYDKDF (reference sequence). J gave up 0 bases and V 0 bases, and 11 bases lay outside the gene matches. The CDR3, as DNA: TGTGCCACCAGCAGAGATAGGGGACTAGCGGGATCTCCTAGCTCTGGGGCCAACGTCCTGACTTTC. Its translation is CATSRDRGLAGSPSSGANVLTF.

The V gene is TRBV30, the J gene TRBJ2-7; 9 bases map to TRBD2. In germline, CDR1 is GTSNPN, CDR2 SVGIG (reference sequence). The CDR3 sequence is 15 residues long. Trimming at V came to 0 bases and at J to 4 bases, leaving 7 bases not matched to a gene. Here the CDR3 reads CAWSVGAGGPYEQYF. In nucleotides, the CDR3 is TGTGCCTGGAGTGTTGGGGCGGGAGGGCCGTACGAGCAGTACTTC. Using reference TRBV30 and TRBJ2-7 for the parts outside the CDR3, the full variable domain is SQTIHQWPATLVQPVGSPLSLECTVEGTSNPNLYWYRQAAGRGLQLLFYSVGIGQISSEVPQNLSASRPQDRQFILSSKKLLLSDSGFYLCAWSVGAGGPYEQYFGPGTRLTVT.

The rearrangement joins TRBV11-3 to TRBJ2-1; tentative D call: TRBD1 (6 bases). Trimming stripped 3 bases from V and 7 bases from J, with 25 bases between. Germline V gene data show CDR1 as SGHNT and CDR2 as YENEEA. CDR3 length: 18 amino acids. The CDR3 sequence is CASSFGQGKRGFVNEQFF. As DNA, the CDR3 is TGTGCCAGCAGCTTTGGTCAGGGGAAGAGGGGCTTCGTAAATGAGCAGTTCTTC.

V gene TRBV5-1 combines with J gene TRBJ2-7; no clear D gene. The CDR3 totals 15 residues. Trimming pared 2 bases from V and 0 bases from J, leaving 12 bases between. Germline V CDR1 and CDR2: SGHRS, YFSETQ. CDR3 protein: CASSLTVLSSYEQYF. CDR3 nucleotide sequence: TGCGCCAGCAGCTTAACAGTTCTATCCTCCTACGAGCAGTACTTC. Filled out from reference TRBV5-1 and TRBJ2-7, the complete variable domain reads KAGVTQTPRYLIKTRGQQVTLSCSPISGHRSVSWYQQTPGQGLQFLFEYFSETQRNKGNFPGRFSGRQFSNSRSEMNVSTLELGDSALYLCASSLTVLSSYEQYFGPGTRLTVT.

This clone was counted a few times. The rearrangement uses TRBV19 and TRBJ1-4, with 7 bases identical to TRBD1. The CDR3 length is 15 residues. Trimming removed 5 bases from V and 8 bases from J; junction bases left unmatched: 11. CDR1 and CDR2 (germline): LNHDA, SQIVND (reference sequence). CDR3 nucleotide sequence: TGTGCCAGTAGTCAGCTGACAGGGAGGAACGAAAAACTGTTTTTT. It is translated as CASSQLTGRNEKLFF. Full variable domain (remainder filled in from reference TRBV19 and TRBJ1-4): DGGITQSPKYLFRKEGQNVTLSCEQNLNHDAMYWYRQDPGQGLRLIYYSQIVNDFQKGDIAEGYSVSREKKESFPLTVTSAQKNPTAFYLCASSQLTGRNEKLFFGSGTQLSVL.

The CDR3 bases are TGCAGCGTTGAATCCGAAGCTCGTCCCTACGAGCAGTACTTC. It codes for CSVESEARPYEQYF. V gene TRBV29-1 combines with J gene TRBJ2-7; D unresolved. Between the trimmed V and J ends, which lost 2 bases and 2 bases, there was a span of 13 bases. This CDR3 comprises 14 residues. In germline, CDR1 is SQVTM, CDR2 ANQGSEA.

This rearrangement joins TRBV27 to TRBJ1-1; D is perhaps TRBD1 (6 bases). Germline V gene sequence: CDR1 MNHEY, CDR2 SMNVEV (reference sequence). The V gene lost 5 bases and the J gene lost 8 bases, with 18 bases spanning the gap. The CDR3 runs 14 residues. CDR3 nucleotide sequence: TGTGCCAGCAGTAAACCCAGCCACGGGACAGAAGCTTTCTTT. Its protein is CASSKPSHGTEAFF.

On this clone: The same CDR3 also results from other DNA sequences found in this sample. The chain has TRBV28 and TRBJ2-7; TRBD2 agrees at 11 bases. V trimming: 6 bases; J trimming: 0 bases; junction bases outside the gene matches: 4. The CDR3 totals 15 residues. Germline CDR1 and CDR2: MDHEN and SYDVKM. The DNA for the CDR3 is TGTGCCAGCAGCCCAGGGACTAGCGGCTCCTACGAGCAGTACTTC. Translation: CASSPGTSGSYEQYF.

This chain joins TRBV19 and TRBJ1-2; possible D gene TRBD1, 5 bases. The CDR3 extends over 14 amino acids. V shed 4 bases and J shed 5 bases, with 14 bases lying between them. Germline V lookup: CDR1 LNHDA, CDR2 SQIVND (reference sequence). CDR3 residues: CASSTPGTPYGYTF. The CDR3 DNA reads TGTGCCAGTAGTACCCCCGGGACTCCTTATGGCTACACCTTC.

The chain employs TRBV9 and TRBJ2-3; 15 bases agree with TRBD2. CDR1 and CDR2 from the germline V gene are SGDLS and YYNGEE. V was pared by 7 bases and J by 0 bases, with 9 bases of the junction left unmatched. The CDR3 length is 18 residues. CDR3 loop: CASSPGLAGGVSTDTQYF. CDR3 DNA sequence: TGTGCCAGCTCCCCTGGACTAGCGGGAGGGGTTAGCACAGATACGCAGTATTTT.

The chain couples TRBV18 to TRBJ1-1; 8 positions agree with TRBD1. Germline CDR1 and CDR2: KGHSH and LQKENI. V trimming: 3 bases; J trimming: 4 bases; junction bases outside the gene matches: 7. This CDR3 has 15 amino acids. For the CDR3, the DNA is TGTGCCAGCTCACCCCAGACAGGGGTGACCACTGAAGCTTTCTTT. The encoded protein is CASSPQTGVTTEAFF.

The V gene is TRBV15, the J gene TRBJ2-5; 10 bases fit TRBD2. J lost 6 bases, V lost 2 bases, and 21 bases had no gene match. CDR1 is LNHNV, CDR2 YYDKDF, per germline (reference sequence). The CDR3 totals 20 residues. CDR3 DNA sequence: TGTGCCACCAGCAGAAAAATACAGCTCCTAGCGGGAGAAGGATTGAAGACCCAGTACTTC. Its protein is CATSRKIQLLAGEGLKTQYF. The variable domain in full, with the rest retrieved from reference TRBV15 and TRBJ2-5, is DAMVIQNPRYQVTQFGKPVTLSCSQTLNHNVMYWYQQKSSQAPKLLFHYYDKDFNNEADTPDNFQSRRPNTSFCFLDIRSPGLGDTAMYLCATSRKIQLLAGEGLKTQYFGPGTRLLVL.

This sequence joins TRBV5-1 and TRBJ2-1; 10 nucleotides line up with TRBD2. Germline V CDR1 and CDR2: SGHRS, YFSETQ. The CDR3 is 17 residues long. The V and J ends lost 1 base and 2 bases, in that order; junction bases with no gene match: 6. CDR3 sequence (DNA): TGCGCCAGCAGCTTGACAGGGACTAGCGCACCCTACAATGAGCAGTTCTTC. Translation: CASSLTGTSAPYNEQFF.

The CDR3 DNA sequence: TGTGCCAGTAGTATAGCAGGACAGGTAACAGATACGCAGTATTTT. Its translation: CASSIAGQVTDTQYF. The chain employs TRBV19 and TRBJ2-3, with 7 bases fitting TRBD1. V was clipped by 1 base and J by 3 bases; unmatched bases: 4. CDR3 length: 15 residues. Germline CDR1 is LNHDA and CDR2 is SQIVND (reference sequence). The whole variable domain, remainder taken from reference TRBV19 and TRBJ2-3, is DGGITQSPKYLFRKEGQNVTLSCEQNLNHDAMYWYRQDPGQGLRLIYYSQIVNDFQKGDIAEGYSVSREKKESFPLTVTSAQKNPTAFYLCASSIAGQVTDTQYFGPGTRLTVL.

This clone has only one observation. J is TRBJ2-5 and V is TRBV7-2, with D perhaps TRBD1 (6 bases). The CDR3 is 14 amino acids. Trimming left V 3 bases short and J 3 bases short, with 11 bases between. Germline CDR1 is SGHTA and CDR2 is FQGNSA. The CDR3 protein is CASSLFGQKETQYF. CDR3 nucleotide sequence: TGTGCCAGCAGCTTGTTTGGACAGAAAGAGACCCAGTACTTC. Using reference TRBV7-2 and TRBJ2-5 for the parts outside the CDR3, the full variable domain is GAGVSQSPSNKVTEKGKDVELRCDPISGHTALYWYRQSLGQGLEFLIYFQGNSAPDKSGLPSDRFSAERTGGSVSTLTIQRTQQEDSAVYLCASSLFGQKETQYFGPGTRLLVL.

On this clone itself: Other DNA sequences of this sample code for an identical CDR3. The gene calls are TRBV4-2 and TRBJ1-5; tentatively, D is TRBD1 (5 bases). In germline, CDR1 is LGHNA, CDR2 YNFKEQ. The CDR3 is 16 amino acids. Trimming stripped 0 bases from V and 2 bases from J, with 11 bases between. The DNA for the CDR3 is TGTGCCAGCAGCCAAGATCCCCAGGGCGGCAATCAGCCCCAGCATTTT. It encodes CASSQDPQGGNQPQHF.

This clone has only a few counts. The chain has TRBV10-3 and TRBJ2-1; 10 nucleotides agree with TRBD2. Germline CDR1 ENHRY, CDR2 SYGVKD. The CDR3 is 15 amino acids. J gave up 9 bases and V 6 bases, and 11 bases lay outside the gene matches. For the CDR3, the DNA is TGTGCCATCAGGAATCTAGCGGGGGAGGGGGGTGAGCAGTTCTTC. This codes for CAIRNLAGEGGEQFF.

The V call is TRBV27, the J call TRBJ2-2; 7 bases agree with TRBD2. The CDR3 is made up of 17 amino acids. Trimming took 5 bases from V and 7 from J; bases not matched to a gene: 16. Germline V lookup: CDR1 MNHEY, CDR2 SMNVEV (reference sequence). Here the CDR3 DNA reads TGTGCCAGCAGTCCGGGACGCGGGAGAAGTCAGAACGGGGAGCTGTTTTTT. Residues: CASSPGRGRSQNGELFF.

The CDR3 reads CASKSTESSYEQYF. CDR3 in DNA: TGCGCCAGCAAATCCACGGAGAGCTCCTACGAGCAGTACTTC. The chain recombines TRBV5-1 with TRBJ2-7; no clear D. The germline CDR1 and CDR2 sequences are SGHRS and YFSETQ. The CDR3 spans 14 residues. Between the trimmed V and J ends, which lost 6 bases and 0 bases, there was a span of 13 bases.